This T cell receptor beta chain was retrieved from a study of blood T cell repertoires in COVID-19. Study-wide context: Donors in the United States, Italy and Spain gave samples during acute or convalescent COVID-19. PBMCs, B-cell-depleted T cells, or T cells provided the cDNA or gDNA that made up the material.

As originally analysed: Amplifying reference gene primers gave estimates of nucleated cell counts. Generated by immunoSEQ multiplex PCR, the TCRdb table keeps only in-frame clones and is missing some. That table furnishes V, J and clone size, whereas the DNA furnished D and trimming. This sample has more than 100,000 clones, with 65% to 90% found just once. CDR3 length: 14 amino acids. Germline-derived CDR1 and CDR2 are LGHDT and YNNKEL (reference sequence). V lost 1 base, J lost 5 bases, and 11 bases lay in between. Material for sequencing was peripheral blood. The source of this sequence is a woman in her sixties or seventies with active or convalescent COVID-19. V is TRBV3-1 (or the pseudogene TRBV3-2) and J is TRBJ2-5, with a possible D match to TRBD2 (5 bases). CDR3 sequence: CASSQAFQRETQYF. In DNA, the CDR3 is TGTGCCAGCAGCCAAGCCTTCCAGCGGGAGACCCAGTACTTC.